This T cell receptor beta chain derives from a study of blood T cell repertoires in COVID-19. Study-level information: Collection of acute and convalescent COVID-19 samples took place in the United States, Italy and Spain. PBMCs, B-cell-depleted T cells, or T cells were the source of the cDNA or gDNA that made up the material.

Per the original data handling: Amplification from reference gene primers served as the basis for estimated nucleated cell counts. Profiling relied on immunoSEQ multiplex PCR, and the TCRdb table lists in-frame clones only, not all of them. The V and J calls and clone size were taken over from that table, and D and trimming were inferred from the DNA. The profile covers approximately 70,000 clones, with roughly 84% appearing a single time and roughly 6.5% taken by the ten largest. V dropped 6 bases and J dropped 3 bases, with 12 bases sitting between them. Germline lookup yields CDR1 LNHDA and CDR2 SQIVND (reference sequence). The CDR3 has 13 amino acids.

The V call is TRBV19, the J call TRBJ2-7; D might be TRBD2 (5 bases). The receptor comes from a man aged 50-59 years with active COVID-19. Specimen: peripheral blood. The CDR3 protein is CASSSRESYEQYF. For the CDR3, the DNA is TGTGCCAGTAGCTCGAGGGAGAGCTACGAGCAGTACTTC.